The clone carrying this TCR beta chain was counted at least ten times. The V end was cut by 4 bases, the J end by 2 bases, with 18 bases between. This CDR3 contains 17 residues. The authors reverse transcribed all of the isolated RNA, so sequencing captured expressed TCRB transcripts. Profiling relied on immunoSEQ multiplex PCR, and the TCRdb table lists in-frame clones only, not all of them. This sample has about 620,000 clones, with around a sixth found just once. This specimen comes from a study of beta chain features in type 1 diabetes. The chain combines TRBV23-1 with TRBJ2-4; D is uncertain. Being an ORF, TRBV23-1 has a function that is uncertain. The sample was naive CD4+ T cells from blood. The source of this sequence is a man younger than 35 in good health. CDR3 nucleotides: TGCGCCAGCAGTCGGGAAGACATCGAAGGGACCAAAAACATTCAGTACTTC. Amino acids: CASSREDIEGTKNIQYF.